In this sample, the clone carrying this T cell receptor beta chain turned up a few times. Its antigen is as yet unknown. These data come from a study of vaccination and CD4 T cells after COVID-19. Study-level information: Taking of post-vaccine samples occurred a median around 67 days after dose two (range 14 to 241). As control conditions, cultures were given either a CEFX pool serving as positive control, an HIV-1 Nef pool, or no peptide at all.

Sequence data for DNA of cultured CD4+ T cells were generated by the Oncomine TCR Beta short-read assay. From CD4+ T cells that had been cultured, genomic DNA was extracted. TCRdb reprocessed the PCR reads with MiXCR, giving one entry per CDR3 protein. This repertoire shows approximately 15,000 distinct CDR3 sequences, over 40% found once; its top ten account for roughly 13%. Time point noted: late sampling 161 to 241 days after vaccination in a few convalescent patients. Described treatment: approximately 9-day PBMC culture with coronavirus spike peptide pools or control peptides (ViraFEST assay). ViraFEST used peptide pools to expand antigen-specific T cells, then sequenced TCRs. V lost 7 bases, J lost 13 bases, and 9 bases stayed unmatched. The CDR3 loop spans 13 amino acids. The germline V gene encodes CDR1 SNHLY and CDR2 FYNNEI.

The source material was CD4+ T cells from blood, cultured in vitro, sampled about 7 months after SARS-CoV-2 vaccination. This rearrangement joins TRBV2 to TRBJ1-6; 8 nucleotides align to TRBD1. This TCR was recovered from a human donor who had recovered from COVID-19. The CDR3 DNA is TGTGCCAGCAACAGACAGGGGACGCTTCCCCTCCACTTT. This gives the protein CASNRQGTLPLHF.